The rows below give T cell receptor beta chains drawn from one sample of a study of blood T cell repertoires in COVID-19. Only in-frame clones appear in the TCRdb table, and some are missing; sequencing was by immunoSEQ multiplex PCR. The repertoire holds roughly 410,000 clones, with 70% to 90% as singletons. The sequenced sample was peripheral blood. All receptors come from a woman aged 55-75 years with COVID-19, enrolled during active disease. Each CDR3 is given with its conserved first and last residue. The order of the fields is clone size, J gene, V gene, D gene, CDR3 protein, CDR3 DNA. The D gene is left open where the match is weak. Expanded clones are given a class, and other clones once, few, many or no size at all.

size: NA; J: TRBJ2-1; V: TRBV12-3/TRBV12-4; D: NA; CDR3: CASSRRGEQFF; DNA: TGTGCCAGCAGCCGCCGGGGTGAGCAGTTCTTC
size: NA; J: TRBJ2-3; V: TRBV4-2; D: TRBD2; CDR3: CASSQDWIAGGRNTQYF; DNA: TGTGCCAGCAGCCAAGATTGGATAGCGGGGGGGCGAAATACGCAGTATTTT
size: NA; J: TRBJ2-7; V: TRBV7-3; D: TRBD1; CDR3: CASSPGTVGLEQYF; DNA: TGTGCCAGCAGCCCCGGGACAGTGGGCTTGGAGCAGTACTTC
size: NA; J: TRBJ1-5; V: TRBV30; D: NA; CDR3: CAWRAQGMRPIGINQPQHF; DNA: TGTGCCTGGAGAGCGCAGGGGATGCGGCCTATAGGGATCAATCAGCCCCAGCATTTT
size: NA; J: TRBJ2-1; V: TRBV7-9; D: TRBD2; CDR3: CASSLAGGSNEQFF; DNA: TGTGCCAGCAGCTTAGCGGGGGGGTCCAATGAGCAGTTCTTC
size: NA; J: TRBJ1-5; V: TRBV19; D: TRBD1; CDR3: CASSFTGAVQPQHF; DNA: TGTGCCAGTAGTTTCACAGGGGCTGTTCAGCCCCAGCATTTT
size: NA; J: TRBJ2-5; V: TRBV27; D: TRBD2; CDR3: CATRLEGGSREETQYF; DNA: TGTGCTACCAGACTAGAGGGAGGGTCTAGGGAAGAGACCCAGTACTTC
size: NA; J: TRBJ1-6; V: TRBV5-1; D: TRBD1; CDR3: CASSQGAGNSPLHF; DNA: TGCGCCAGCAGTCAGGGGGCAGGTAATTCACCCCTCCACTTT
size: NA; J: TRBJ1-2; V: TRBV6-5; D: NA; CDR3: CASSLSNYGYTF; DNA: TGTGCCAGCAGCCTAAGCAACTATGGCTACACCTTC
size: once; J: TRBJ1-1; V: TRBV7-2; D: NA; CDR3: CASSLGGILQGAFF; DNA: TGTGCCAGCAGCTTAGGCGGTATCCTCCAAGGAGCTTTCTTT
size: NA; J: TRBJ1-6; V: TRBV11-1; D: NA; CDR3: CASSRQDSYNSPLHF; DNA: TGTGCCAGCAGCCGCCAGGACTCCTATAATTCACCCCTCCACTTT
size: once; J: TRBJ1-4; V: TRBV5-5; D: NA; CDR3: CASSEDTTNEKLFF; DNA: TGTGCCAGCAGCGAGGACACAACTAATGAAAAACTGTTTTTT
size: NA; J: TRBJ1-5; V: TRBV28; D: TRBD1; CDR3: CASSLQGAVNQPQHF; DNA: TGTGCCAGCAGTTTACAGGGGGCAGTTAATCAGCCCCAGCATTTT
size: NA; J: TRBJ2-7; V: TRBV14; D: NA; CDR3: CASSVGDLSSYEQYF; DNA: TGTGCCAGCAGCGTTGGGGACTTGAGCTCCTACGAGCAGTACTTC
size: NA; J: TRBJ1-3; V: TRBV11-2; D: NA; CDR3: CASSPRGGNSGNTIYF; DNA: TGTGCCAGCAGCCCGAGGGGGGGAAACTCTGGAAACACCATATATTTT
size: NA; J: TRBJ2-1; V: TRBV24-1; D: TRBD1; CDR3: CATGTGVYNEQFF; DNA: TGTGCCACCGGGACAGGGGTTTACAATGAGCAGTTCTTC
size: NA; J: TRBJ2-5; V: TRBV5-1; D: TRBD2; CDR3: CASQRASGAQETQYF; DNA: TGCGCCAGCCAGCGGGCTAGCGGGGCTCAAGAGACCCAGTACTTC
size: NA; J: TRBJ2-3; V: TRBV18; D: NA; CDR3: CASSPLSVHSDTQYF; DNA: TGTGCCAGCTCACCACTGTCGGTCCACTCAGATACGCAGTATTTT
size: few; J: TRBJ1-2; V: TRBV5-1; D: NA; CDR3: CASSGTGPYGYTF; DNA: TGCGCCAGCAGCGGAACAGGGCCCTATGGCTACACCTTC
size: NA; J: TRBJ1-2; V: TRBV21-1; D: NA; CDR3: CASSLTPGARGYGYTF; DNA: TGTGCCAGCAGTCTAACCCCCGGGGCTAGGGGGTATGGCTACACCTTC
size: once; J: TRBJ2-4; V: TRBV14; D: TRBD1; CDR3: CASSQDWYRGAKNIQYF; DNA: TGTGCCAGCAGCCAAGATTGGTACAGGGGAGCCAAAAACATTCAGTACTTC
size: NA; J: TRBJ2-7; V: TRBV11-1; D: TRBD1; CDR3: CASSVRDRALREQYF; DNA: TGTGCCAGCAGCGTCCGGGACAGGGCACTTCGGGAGCAGTACTTC
size: few; J: TRBJ1-2; V: TRBV25-1; D: NA; CDR3: CASSDGGDLYGYTF; DNA: TGTGCCAGCAGTGACGGGGGGGACCTGTATGGCTACACCTTC
size: NA; J: TRBJ2-1; V: TRBV28; D: TRBD2; CDR3: CASSSPGLENNEQFF; DNA: TGTGCCAGCAGTTCCCCGGGACTAGAAAACAATGAGCAGTTCTTC
size: many; J: TRBJ2-7; V: TRBV7-2; D: TRBD1; CDR3: CASSGDRRKGEQYF; DNA: TGTGCCAGCAGCGGGGACAGAAGGAAGGGAGAGCAGTACTTC
size: NA; J: TRBJ1-1; V: TRBV19; D: NA; CDR3: CASSIGAGVSEAFF; DNA: TGTGCCAGTAGTATAGGAGCAGGGGTGTCTGAAGCTTTCTTT
size: NA; J: TRBJ1-2; V: TRBV13; D: NA; CDR3: CASIRQEVLGDGYTF; DNA: TGTGCCAGCATCCGCCAGGAGGTCCTGGGAGATGGCTACACCTTC
size: NA; J: TRBJ1-2; V: TRBV5-4; D: NA; CDR3: CASSRDTTENYGYTF; DNA: TGTGCCAGCAGCCGTGACACGACCGAAAACTATGGCTACACCTTC
size: NA; J: TRBJ2-7; V: TRBV6-4; D: TRBD1; CDR3: CASSDGTGGEQYF; DNA: TGTGCCAGCAGTGACGGGACAGGGGGAGAGCAGTACTTC
size: NA; J: TRBJ2-7; V: TRBV5-1; D: TRBD1; CDR3: CASSPHTGTGNYEQYF; DNA: TGCGCCAGCAGCCCACACACCGGGACAGGGAACTACGAGCAGTACTTC